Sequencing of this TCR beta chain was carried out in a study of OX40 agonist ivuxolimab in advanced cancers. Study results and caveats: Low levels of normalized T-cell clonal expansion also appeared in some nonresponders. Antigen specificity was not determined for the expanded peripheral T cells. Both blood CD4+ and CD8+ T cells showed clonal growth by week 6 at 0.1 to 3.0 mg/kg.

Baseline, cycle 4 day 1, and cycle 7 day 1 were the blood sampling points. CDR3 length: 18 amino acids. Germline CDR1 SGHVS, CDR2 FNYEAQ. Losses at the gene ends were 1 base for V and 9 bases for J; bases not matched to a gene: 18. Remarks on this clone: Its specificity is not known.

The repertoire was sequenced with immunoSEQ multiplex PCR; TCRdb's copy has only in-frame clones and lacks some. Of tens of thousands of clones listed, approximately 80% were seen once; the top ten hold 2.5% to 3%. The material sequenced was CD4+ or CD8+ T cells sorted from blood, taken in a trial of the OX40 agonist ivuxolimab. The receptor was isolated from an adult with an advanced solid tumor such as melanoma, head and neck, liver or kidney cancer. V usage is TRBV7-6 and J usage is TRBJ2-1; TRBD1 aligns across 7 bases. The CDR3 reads CASSLVPMKGAPYSEQFF. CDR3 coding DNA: TGTGCCAGCAGCTTAGTCCCCATGAAGGGGGCGCCTTATAGTGAGCAGTTCTTC.